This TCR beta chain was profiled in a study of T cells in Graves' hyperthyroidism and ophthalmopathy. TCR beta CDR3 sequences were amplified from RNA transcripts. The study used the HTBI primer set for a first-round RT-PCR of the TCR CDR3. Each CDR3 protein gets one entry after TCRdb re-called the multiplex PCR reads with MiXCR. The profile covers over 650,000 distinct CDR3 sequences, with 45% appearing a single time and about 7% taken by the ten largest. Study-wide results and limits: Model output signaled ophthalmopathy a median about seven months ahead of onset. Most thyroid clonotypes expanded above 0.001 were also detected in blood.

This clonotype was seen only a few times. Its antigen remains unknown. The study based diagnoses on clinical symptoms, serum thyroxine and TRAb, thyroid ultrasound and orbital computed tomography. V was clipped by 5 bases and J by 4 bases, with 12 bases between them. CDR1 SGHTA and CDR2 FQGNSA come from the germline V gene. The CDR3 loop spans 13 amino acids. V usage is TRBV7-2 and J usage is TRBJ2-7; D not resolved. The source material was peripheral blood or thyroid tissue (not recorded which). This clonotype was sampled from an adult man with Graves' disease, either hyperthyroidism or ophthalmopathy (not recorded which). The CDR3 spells CASSLQTVYEQYF. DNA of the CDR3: TGTGCCAGCAGCCTACAAACAGTGTACGAGCAGTACTTC.